Given below is one TCR beta chain in context. This specimen belongs to a study of T cells in Graves' hyperthyroidism and ophthalmopathy. The length of the CDR3 is 13 residues. Trimming took 3 bases from V and 8 from J; bases not matched to a gene: 7. The germline V gene has CDR1 SGHKS and CDR2 YYEKEE (reference sequence). The investigators amplified TCR beta CDR3 regions from RNA transcripts. HTBI primers were used for first-round RT-PCR of the TCR CDR3. TCRdb re-analysed the multiplex PCR reads in MiXCR, keeping a single row per CDR3 protein. The repertoire holds approximately 360,000 distinct CDR3 sequences, with approximately 25% as singletons.

Sequencing was performed on blood. The receptor comes from a man between 50 and 59 years old with Graves' hyperthyroidism. The genes are TRBV5-5 and TRBJ1-2; 7 nucleotides line up with TRBD1. This CDR3 reads CASSWGTASGYTF. CDR3 coding DNA: TGTGCCAGCAGCTGGGGGACAGCCTCAGGCTACACCTTC.